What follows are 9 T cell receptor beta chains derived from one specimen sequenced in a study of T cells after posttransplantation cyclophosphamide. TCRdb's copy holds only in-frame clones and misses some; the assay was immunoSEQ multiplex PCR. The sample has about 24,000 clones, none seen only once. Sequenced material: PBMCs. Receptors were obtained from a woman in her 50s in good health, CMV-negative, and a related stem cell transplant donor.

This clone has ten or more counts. The CDR3 DNA reads as TGTGCCAGCAGACTAAACAGGGCCTCTGGAAACACCATATATTTT. Its translation: CASRLNRASGNTIYF. The rearrangement links TRBV7-8 to TRBJ1-3; D may be TRBD1 (6 bases). This CDR3 comprises 15 residues. Germline CDR1 SGHVS, CDR2 FQNEAQ. V shed 6 bases and J shed 0 bases, with 12 bases lying between them.

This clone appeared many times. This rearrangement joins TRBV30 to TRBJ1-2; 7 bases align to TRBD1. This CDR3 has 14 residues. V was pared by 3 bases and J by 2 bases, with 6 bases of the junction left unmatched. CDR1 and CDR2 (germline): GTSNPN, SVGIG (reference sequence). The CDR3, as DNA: TGTGCCTGGAGGTTATCAGGGGGAAACTATGGCTACACCTTC. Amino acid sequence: CAWRLSGGNYGYTF.

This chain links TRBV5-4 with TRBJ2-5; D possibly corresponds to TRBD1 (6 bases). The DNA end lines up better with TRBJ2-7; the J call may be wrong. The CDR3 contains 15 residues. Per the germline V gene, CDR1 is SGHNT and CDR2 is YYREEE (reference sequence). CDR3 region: CASSLKQGPSYEQYF. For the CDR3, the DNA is TGTGCCAGCAGCTTGAAGCAGGGGCCCTCCTACGAGCAGTACTTC.

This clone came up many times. The CDR3 region has the DNA TGTGCCAGCAGTTTCTTCCTGAAAGGGGGCACTGAAGCTTTCTTT. This translates into CASSFFLKGGTEAFF. This chain joins TRBV28 and TRBJ1-1; perhaps TRBD1 as D (6 bases). V was clipped by 3 bases and J by 4 bases, with 15 bases between them. CDR3 size: 15 residues. Germline CDR1 and CDR2: MDHEN and SYDVKM.

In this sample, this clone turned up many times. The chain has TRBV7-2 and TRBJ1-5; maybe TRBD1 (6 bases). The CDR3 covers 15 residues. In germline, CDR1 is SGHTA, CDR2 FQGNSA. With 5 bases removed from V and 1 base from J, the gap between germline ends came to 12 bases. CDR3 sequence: CASSPGGASNQPQHF. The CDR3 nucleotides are TGTGCCAGCAGCCCGGGGGGGGCGAGCAATCAGCCCCAGCATTTT.

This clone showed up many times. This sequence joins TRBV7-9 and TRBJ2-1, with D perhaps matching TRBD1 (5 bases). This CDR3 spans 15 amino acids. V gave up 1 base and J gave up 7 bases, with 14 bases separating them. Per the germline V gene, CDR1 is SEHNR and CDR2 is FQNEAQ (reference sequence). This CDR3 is CASSLERQLVNEQFF. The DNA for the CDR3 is TGTGCCAGCAGCTTAGAAAGACAGCTAGTGAATGAGCAGTTCTTC.

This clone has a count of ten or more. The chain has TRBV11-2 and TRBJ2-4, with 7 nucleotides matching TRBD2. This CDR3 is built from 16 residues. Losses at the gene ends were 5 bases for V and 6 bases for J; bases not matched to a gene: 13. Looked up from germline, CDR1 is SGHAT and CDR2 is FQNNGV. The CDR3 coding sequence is TGTGCCAGCAGCCTAGGGGATAGGGCTAGCGGAAACATTCAGTACTTC. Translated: CASSLGDRASGNIQYF.

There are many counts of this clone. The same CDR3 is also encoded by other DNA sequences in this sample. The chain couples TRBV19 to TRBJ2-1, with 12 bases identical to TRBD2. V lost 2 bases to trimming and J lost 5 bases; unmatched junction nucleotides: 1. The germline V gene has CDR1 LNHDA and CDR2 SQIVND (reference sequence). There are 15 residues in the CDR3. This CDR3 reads CASSILAGGDNEQFF. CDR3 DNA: TGTGCCAGTAGTATACTAGCGGGAGGGGACAATGAGCAGTTCTTC. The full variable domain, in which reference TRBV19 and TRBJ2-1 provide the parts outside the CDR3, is DGGITQSPKYLFRKEGQNVTLSCEQNLNHDAMYWYRQDPGQGLRLIYYSQIVNDFQKGDIAEGYSVSREKKESFPLTVTSAQKNPTAFYLCASSILAGGDNEQFFGPGTRLTVL.

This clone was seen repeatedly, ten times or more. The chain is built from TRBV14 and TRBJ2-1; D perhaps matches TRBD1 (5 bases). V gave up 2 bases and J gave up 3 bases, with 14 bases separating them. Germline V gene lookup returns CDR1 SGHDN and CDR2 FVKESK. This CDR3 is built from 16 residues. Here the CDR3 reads CASSQPPQGLYNEQFF. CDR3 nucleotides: TGTGCCAGCAGCCAACCTCCGCAGGGCCTCTACAATGAGCAGTTCTTC.